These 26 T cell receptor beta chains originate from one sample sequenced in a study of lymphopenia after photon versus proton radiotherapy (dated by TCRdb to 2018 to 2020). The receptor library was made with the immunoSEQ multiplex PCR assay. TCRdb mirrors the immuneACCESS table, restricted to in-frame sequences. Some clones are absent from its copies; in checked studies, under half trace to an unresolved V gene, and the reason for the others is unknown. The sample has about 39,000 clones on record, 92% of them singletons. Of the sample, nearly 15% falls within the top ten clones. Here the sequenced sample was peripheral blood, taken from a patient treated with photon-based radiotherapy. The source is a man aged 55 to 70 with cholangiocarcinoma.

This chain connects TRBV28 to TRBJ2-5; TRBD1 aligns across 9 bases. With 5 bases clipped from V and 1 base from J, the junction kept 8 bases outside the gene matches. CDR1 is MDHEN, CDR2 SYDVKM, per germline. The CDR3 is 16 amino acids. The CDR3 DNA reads TGTGCCAGCAGTCGGTCCGGGACAGGGAGCCAAGAGACCCAGTACTTC. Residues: CASSRSGTGSQETQYF.

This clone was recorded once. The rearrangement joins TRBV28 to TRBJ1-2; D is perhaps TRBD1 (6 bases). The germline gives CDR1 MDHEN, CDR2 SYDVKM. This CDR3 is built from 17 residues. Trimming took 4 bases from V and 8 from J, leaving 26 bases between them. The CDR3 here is CASSSPTSGARGYGYTF. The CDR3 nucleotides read TGTGCCAGCAGTTCTCCAACTTCGGGGGCGCGGGGGTACGGCTACACCTTC.

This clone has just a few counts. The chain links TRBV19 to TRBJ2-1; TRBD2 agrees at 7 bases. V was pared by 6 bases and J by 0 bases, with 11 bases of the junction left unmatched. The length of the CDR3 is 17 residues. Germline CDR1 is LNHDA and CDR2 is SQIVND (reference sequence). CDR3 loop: CASRRGGGGSSYNEQFF. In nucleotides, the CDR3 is TGTGCCAGTAGAAGGGGTGGCGGGGGAAGCTCCTACAATGAGCAGTTCTTC.

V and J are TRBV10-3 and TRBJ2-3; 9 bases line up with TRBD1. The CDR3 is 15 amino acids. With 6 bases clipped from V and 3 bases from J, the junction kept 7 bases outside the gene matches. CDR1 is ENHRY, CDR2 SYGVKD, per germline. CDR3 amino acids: CAISAGQGGTDTQYF. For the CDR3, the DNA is TGTGCCATCAGCGCGGGACAGGGAGGGACAGATACGCAGTATTTT.

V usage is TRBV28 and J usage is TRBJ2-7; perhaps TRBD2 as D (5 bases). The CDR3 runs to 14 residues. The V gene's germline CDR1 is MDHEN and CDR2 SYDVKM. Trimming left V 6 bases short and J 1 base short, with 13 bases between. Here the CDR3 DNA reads TGTGCCAGCAGCTCCGGGATCCTATCCTACGAGCAGTACTTC. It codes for CASSSGILSYEQYF.

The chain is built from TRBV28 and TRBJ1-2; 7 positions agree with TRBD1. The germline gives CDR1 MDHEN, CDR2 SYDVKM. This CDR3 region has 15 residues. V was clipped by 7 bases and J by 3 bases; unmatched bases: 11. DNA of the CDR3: TGTGCCAGCATGGATCCCTTGGACAGGCACTATGGCTACACCTTC. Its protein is CASMDPLDRHYGYTF.

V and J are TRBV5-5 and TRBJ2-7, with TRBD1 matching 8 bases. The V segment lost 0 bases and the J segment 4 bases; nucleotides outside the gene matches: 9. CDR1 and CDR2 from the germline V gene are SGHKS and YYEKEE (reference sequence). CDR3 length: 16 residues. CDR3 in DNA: TGTGCCAGCAGCTTGGGACCGGGACAGGACATATACGAGCAGTACTTC. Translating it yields CASSLGPGQDIYEQYF.

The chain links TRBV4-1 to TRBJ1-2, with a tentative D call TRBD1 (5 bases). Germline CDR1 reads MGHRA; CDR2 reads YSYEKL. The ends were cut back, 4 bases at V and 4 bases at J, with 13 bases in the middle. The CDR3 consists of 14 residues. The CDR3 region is CASSREGRSYGYTF. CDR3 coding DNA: TGCGCCAGCAGCCGCGAGGGGCGCTCCTATGGCTACACCTTC.

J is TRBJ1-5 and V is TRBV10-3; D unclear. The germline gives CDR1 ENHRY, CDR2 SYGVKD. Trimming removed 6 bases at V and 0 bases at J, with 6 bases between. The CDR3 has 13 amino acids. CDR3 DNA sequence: TGTGCCATCAGCAGTTATAGCAATCAGCCCCAGCATTTT. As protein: CAISSYSNQPQHF.

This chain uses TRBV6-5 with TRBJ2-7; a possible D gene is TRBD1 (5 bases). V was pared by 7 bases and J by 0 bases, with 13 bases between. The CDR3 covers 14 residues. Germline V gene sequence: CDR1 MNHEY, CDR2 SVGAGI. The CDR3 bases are TGTGCCAGCACCCAAAGGGGTAGCTCCTACGAGCAGTACTTC. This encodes CASTQRGSSYEQYF.

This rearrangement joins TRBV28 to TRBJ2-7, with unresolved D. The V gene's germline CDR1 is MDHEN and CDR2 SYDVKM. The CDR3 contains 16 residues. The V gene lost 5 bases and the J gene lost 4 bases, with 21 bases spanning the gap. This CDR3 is CASSPSEDGESYEQYF. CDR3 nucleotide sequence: TGTGCCAGCAGTCCATCCGAGGACGGAGAGTCGTACGAGCAGTACTTC.

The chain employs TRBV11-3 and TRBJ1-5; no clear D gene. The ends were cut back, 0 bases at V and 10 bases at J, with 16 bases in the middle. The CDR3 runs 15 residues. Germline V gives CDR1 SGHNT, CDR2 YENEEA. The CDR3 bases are TGTGCCAGCAGCTTAGATGTAGTCCCCGTTAAACCCCAGCATTTT. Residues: CASSLDVVPVKPQHF.

The CDR3 is CASNMDHNQPQHF. The CDR3 region has the DNA TGTGCCAGTAACATGGACCACAATCAGCCCCAGCATTTT. This sequence joins TRBV19 and TRBJ1-5; D uncertain. Per germline, CDR1 LNHDA and CDR2 SQIVND (reference sequence). The V and J ends lost 7 bases and 3 bases respectively, with 10 bases between them. This CDR3 has 13 residues.

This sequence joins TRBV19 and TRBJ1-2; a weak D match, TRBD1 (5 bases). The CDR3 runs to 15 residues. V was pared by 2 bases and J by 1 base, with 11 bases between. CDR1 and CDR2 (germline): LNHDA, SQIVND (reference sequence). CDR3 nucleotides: TGTGCCAGTAGTATACTGGGGACGTTTAACTATGGCTACACCTTC. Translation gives CASSILGTFNYGYTF.

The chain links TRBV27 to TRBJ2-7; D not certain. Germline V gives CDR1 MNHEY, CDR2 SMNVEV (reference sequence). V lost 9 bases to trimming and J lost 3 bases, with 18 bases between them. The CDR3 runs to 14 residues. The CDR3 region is CASSGAYGDYEQYF. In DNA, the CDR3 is TGTGCCAGTTCGGGTGCCTATGGGGACTACGAGCAGTACTTC.

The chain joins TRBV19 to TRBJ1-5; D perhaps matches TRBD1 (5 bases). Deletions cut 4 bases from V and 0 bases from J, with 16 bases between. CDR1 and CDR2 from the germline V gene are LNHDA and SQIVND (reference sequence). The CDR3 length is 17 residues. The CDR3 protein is CASSTHRPLYSNQPQHF. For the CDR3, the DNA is TGTGCCAGTAGTACGCACAGGCCCCTTTATAGCAATCAGCCCCAGCATTTT.

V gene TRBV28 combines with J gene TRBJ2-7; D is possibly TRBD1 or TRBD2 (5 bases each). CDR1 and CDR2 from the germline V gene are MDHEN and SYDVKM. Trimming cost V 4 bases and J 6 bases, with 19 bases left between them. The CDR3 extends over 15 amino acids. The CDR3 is CASSSPGPLIGEQYF. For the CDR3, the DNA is TGTGCCAGCAGTTCCCCGGGACCCCTAATAGGCGAGCAGTACTTC.

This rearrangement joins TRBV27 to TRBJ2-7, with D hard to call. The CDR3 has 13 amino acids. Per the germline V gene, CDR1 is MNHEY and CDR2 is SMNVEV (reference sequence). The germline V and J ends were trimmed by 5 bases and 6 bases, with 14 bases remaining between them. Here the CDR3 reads CASSTLTSGEQYF. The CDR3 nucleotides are TGTGCCAGCAGTACACTGACCTCCGGCGAGCAGTACTTC.

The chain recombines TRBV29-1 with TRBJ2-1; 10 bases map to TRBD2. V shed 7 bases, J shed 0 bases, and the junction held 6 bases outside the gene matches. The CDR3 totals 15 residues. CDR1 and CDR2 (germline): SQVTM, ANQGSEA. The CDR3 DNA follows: TGCAGCGCATCGAAGCGGGAGGGCTCCTACAATGAGCAGTTCTTC. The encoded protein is CSASKREGSYNEQFF.

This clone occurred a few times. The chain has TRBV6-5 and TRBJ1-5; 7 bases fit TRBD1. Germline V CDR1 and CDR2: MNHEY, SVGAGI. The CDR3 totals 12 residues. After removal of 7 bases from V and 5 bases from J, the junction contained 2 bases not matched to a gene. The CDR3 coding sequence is TGTGCCAGCAAAACAGGGGATCAGCCCCAGCATTTT. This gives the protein CASKTGDQPQHF.

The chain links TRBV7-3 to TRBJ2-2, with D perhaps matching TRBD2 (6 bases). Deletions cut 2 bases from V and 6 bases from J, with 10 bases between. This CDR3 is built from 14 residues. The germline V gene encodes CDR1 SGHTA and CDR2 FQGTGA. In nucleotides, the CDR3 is TGTGCCAGCAGCTTATTGGGCGGGGCCGGGGAGCTGTTTTTT. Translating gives CASSLLGGAGELFF.

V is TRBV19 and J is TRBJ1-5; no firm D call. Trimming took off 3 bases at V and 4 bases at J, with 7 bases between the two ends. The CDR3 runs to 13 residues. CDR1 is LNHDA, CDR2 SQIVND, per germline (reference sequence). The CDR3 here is CASSMSDNQPQHF. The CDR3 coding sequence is TGTGCCAGTAGTATGTCAGATAATCAGCCCCAGCATTTT.

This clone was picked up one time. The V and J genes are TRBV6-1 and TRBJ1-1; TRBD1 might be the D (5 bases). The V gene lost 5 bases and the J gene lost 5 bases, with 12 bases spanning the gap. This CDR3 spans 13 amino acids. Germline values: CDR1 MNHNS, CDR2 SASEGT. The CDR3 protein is CASSSGRWTEAFF. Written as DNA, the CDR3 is TGTGCCAGCAGTTCAGGGAGGTGGACTGAAGCTTTCTTT.

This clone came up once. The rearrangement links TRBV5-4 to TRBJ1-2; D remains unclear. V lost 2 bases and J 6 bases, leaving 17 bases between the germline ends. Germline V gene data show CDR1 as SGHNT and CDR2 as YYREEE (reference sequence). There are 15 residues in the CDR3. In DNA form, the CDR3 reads TGTGCCAGCAGCTTTGGCCCCGGGCAGGCTGATGGCTACACCTTC. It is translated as CASSFGPGQADGYTF.

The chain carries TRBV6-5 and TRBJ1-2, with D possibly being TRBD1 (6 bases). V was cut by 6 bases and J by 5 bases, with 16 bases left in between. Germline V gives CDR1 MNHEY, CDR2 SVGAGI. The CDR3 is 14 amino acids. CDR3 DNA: TGTGCCAGCAGCCAAAACAGGGAAGGATATGGCTACACCTTC. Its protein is CASSQNREGYGYTF.

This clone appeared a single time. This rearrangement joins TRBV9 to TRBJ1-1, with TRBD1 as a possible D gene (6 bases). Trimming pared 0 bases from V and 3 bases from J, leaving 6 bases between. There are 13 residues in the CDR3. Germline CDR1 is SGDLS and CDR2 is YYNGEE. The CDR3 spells CASSVEGDTEAFF. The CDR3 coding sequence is TGTGCCAGCAGCGTAGAGGGGGACACTGAAGCTTTCTTT.